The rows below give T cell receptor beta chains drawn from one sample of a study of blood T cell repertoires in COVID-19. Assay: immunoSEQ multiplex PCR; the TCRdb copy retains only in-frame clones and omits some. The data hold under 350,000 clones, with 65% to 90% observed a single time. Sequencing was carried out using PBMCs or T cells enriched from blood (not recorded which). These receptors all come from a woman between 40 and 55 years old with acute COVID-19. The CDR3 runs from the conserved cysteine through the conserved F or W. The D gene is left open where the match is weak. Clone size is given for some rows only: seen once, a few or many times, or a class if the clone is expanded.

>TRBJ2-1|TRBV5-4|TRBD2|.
CASSTGLAGNNEQFF
TGTGCCAGCAGCACGGGACTAGCGGGAAACAATGAGCAGTTCTTC
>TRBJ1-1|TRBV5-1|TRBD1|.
CASSLGTGPNTEAFF
TGCGCCAGCAGCTTGGGGACAGGACCGAACACTGAAGCTTTCTTT
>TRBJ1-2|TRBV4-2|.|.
CASSQDLDSSRYGYTF
TGTGCCAGCAGCCAAGATTTGGACTCGAGTAGGTATGGCTACACCTTC
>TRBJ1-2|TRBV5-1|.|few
CASSPDGGALYGYTF
TGCGCCAGCAGCCCGGACGGGGGGGCCCTATATGGCTACACCTTC
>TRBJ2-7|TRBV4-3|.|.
CASSQGTNTYEQYF
TGCGCCAGCAGCCAAGGGACAAACACCTACGAGCAGTACTTC
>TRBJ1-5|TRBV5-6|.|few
CASSRTDNQPQHF
TGTGCCAGCAGCAGGACAGACAATCAGCCCCAGCATTTT
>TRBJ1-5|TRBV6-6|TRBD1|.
CASSYRTGSQPQHF
TGTGCCAGCAGTTACCGGACAGGGAGTCAGCCCCAGCATTTT
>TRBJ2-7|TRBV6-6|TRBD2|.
CASSARGVWSSYEQYF
TGTGCCAGCAGTGCCCGGGGGGTTTGGAGCTCCTACGAGCAGTACTTC
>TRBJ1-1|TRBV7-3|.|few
CASSPSSNTEAFF
TGTGCCAGCAGCCCTTCGTCGAACACTGAAGCTTTCTTT
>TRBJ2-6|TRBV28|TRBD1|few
CASSPGTGVQGANVLTF
TGTGCCAGCAGTCCCGGGACAGGGGTTCAAGGGGCCAACGTCCTGACTTTC
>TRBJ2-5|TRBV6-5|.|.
CASRREWGDQTQYF
TGTGCCAGCAGGAGAGAGTGGGGGGATCAGACCCAGTACTTC
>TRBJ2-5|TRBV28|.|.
CASSLLLNQETQYF
TGTGCCAGCAGTTTATTACTGAACCAAGAGACCCAGTACTTC
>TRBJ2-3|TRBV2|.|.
CASSDRLKNGAGLYF
TGTGCCAGCAGTGATAGACTAAAAAATGGGGCGGGACTGTATTTT
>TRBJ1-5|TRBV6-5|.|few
CASSSNQPQHF
TGTGCCAGTAGTAGCAATCAGCCCCAGCATTTT
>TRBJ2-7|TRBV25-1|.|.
CASSRAGRSYEQYF
TGTGCCAGCAGCAGGGCAGGGCGGTCCTACGAGCAGTACTTC
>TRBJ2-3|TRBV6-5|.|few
CASMTAGADTQYF
TGTGCCAGCATGACCGCGGGCGCAGATACGCAGTATTTT
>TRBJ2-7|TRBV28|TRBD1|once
CASRGQGARARTAYEQYF
TGTGCCAGCAGAGGACAGGGGGCGCGGGCGCGGACTGCCTACGAGCAGTACTTC
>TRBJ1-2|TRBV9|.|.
CASSDARLGQVGGYTF
TGTGCCAGCAGCGACGCCCGGTTAGGTCAGGTCGGCGGCTACACCTTC
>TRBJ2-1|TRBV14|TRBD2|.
CASSLGLAGEHEQFF
TGTGCCAGCAGCCTGGGACTAGCGGGAGAACATGAGCAGTTCTTC
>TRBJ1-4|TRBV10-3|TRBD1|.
CAISEGQGEKLFF
TGTGCCATCAGTGAAGGACAGGGCGAAAAACTGTTTTTT
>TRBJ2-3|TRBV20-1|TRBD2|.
CSASSLAGGPDTQYF
TGCAGTGCTAGTAGCCTAGCGGGGGGCCCAGATACGCAGTATTTT
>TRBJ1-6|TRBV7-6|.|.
CASSLEAGWNNNSPLHF
TGTGCCAGCAGCTTAGAGGCAGGGTGGAACAATAATTCACCCCTCCACTTT
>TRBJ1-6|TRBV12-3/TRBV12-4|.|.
CASRERQRSPLHF
TGTGCCAGCAGGGAAAGACAGCGATCACCCCTCCACTTT
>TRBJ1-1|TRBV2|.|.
CASSAIEGTEAFF
TGTGCCAGCAGTGCTATCGAGGGCACTGAAGCTTTCTTT
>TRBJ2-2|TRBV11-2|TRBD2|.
CASSVRRGARSTGELFF
TGTGCCAGCAGCGTAAGGCGGGGGGCGAGGTCCACCGGGGAGCTGTTTTTT
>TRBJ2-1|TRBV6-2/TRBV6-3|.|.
CASSYSRGSPSHEQFF
TGTGCCAGCAGTTACTCAAGGGGGTCACCCTCCCATGAGCAGTTCTTC
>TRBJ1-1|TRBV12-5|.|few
CASGASTIQGKDTEAFF
TGTGCTAGTGGTGCCTCAACAATCCAGGGGAAGGACACTGAAGCTTTCTTT
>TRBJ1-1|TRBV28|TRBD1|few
CASSSPGTGGRAEAFF
TGTGCCAGCAGTTCCCCCGGGACAGGGGGCCGGGCTGAAGCTTTCTTT
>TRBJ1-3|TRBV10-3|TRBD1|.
CAITTGRGNTIYF
TGTGCCATCACGACAGGGAGGGGAAACACCATATATTTT
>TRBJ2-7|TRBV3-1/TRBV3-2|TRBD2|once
CASSLLAGGSGSYEQYF
TGTGCCAGCAGCTTGCTAGCGGGGGGGTCGGGCTCCTACGAGCAGTACTTC
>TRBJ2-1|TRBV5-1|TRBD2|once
CASSLAQRGAKNEQFF
TGCGCCAGCAGCTTGGCCCAGCGGGGGGCAAAAAATGAGCAGTTCTTC
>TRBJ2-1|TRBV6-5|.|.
CASSPASDLHNEQFF
TGTGCCAGCAGTCCCGCTAGCGATCTGCACAATGAGCAGTTCTTC
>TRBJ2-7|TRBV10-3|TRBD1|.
CAISEPTGRNEQYF
TGTGCCATCAGTGAACCGACAGGGAGAAACGAGCAGTACTTC
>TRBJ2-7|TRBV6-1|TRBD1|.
CASRSDRLLSEQYF
TGTGCCAGCCGCTCGGACAGGCTACTGTCCGAGCAGTACTTC
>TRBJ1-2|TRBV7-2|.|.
CASSPGGGGNYGYTF
TGTGCCAGCAGCCCCGGGGGGGGTGGGAACTATGGCTACACCTTC
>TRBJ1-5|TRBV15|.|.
CATSRDFSRGSNQPQHF
TGTGCCACCAGCAGAGATTTCTCAAGGGGAAGCAATCAGCCCCAGCATTTT
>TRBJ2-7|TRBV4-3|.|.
CASSQYFGQTDYEQYF
TGCGCCAGCAGCCAATATTTTGGACAGACGGACTACGAGCAGTACTTC
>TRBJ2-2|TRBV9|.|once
CASSLQGLDTGELFF
TGTGCCAGCAGCCTACAGGGATTGGACACCGGGGAGCTGTTTTTT
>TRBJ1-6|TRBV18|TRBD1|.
CASSEYRGSNWLNSPLHF
TGTGCCAGCTCAGAGTACAGGGGGTCGAACTGGTTGAATTCACCCCTCCACTTT
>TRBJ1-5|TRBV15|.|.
CATSRPGLAQPQHF
TGTGCCACCAGCAGACCAGGGCTGGCTCAGCCCCAGCATTTT
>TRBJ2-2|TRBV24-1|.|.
CATEPRSGELFF
TGTGCCACCGAACCCCGGAGCGGGGAGCTGTTTTTT
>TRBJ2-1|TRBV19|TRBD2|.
CASSITSGRAYNEQFF
TGTGCCAGTAGTATCACTAGCGGGAGGGCCTACAATGAGCAGTTCTTC
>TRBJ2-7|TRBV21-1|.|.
CASSKGVRWDRGNYEQYF
TGTGCCAGCAGCAAAGGGGTACGGTGGGACAGGGGTAACTACGAGCAGTACTTC
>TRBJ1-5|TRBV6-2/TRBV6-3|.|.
CASSYSSRGALGGQPQHF
TGTGCCAGCAGTTACTCATCCAGGGGAGCGCTTGGAGGACAGCCCCAGCATTTT
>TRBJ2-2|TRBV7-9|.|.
CASSLLRPSLDTGELFF
TGTGCCAGCAGCTTACTTCGGCCTAGTCTAGACACCGGGGAGCTGTTTTTT
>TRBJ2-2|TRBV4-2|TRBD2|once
CASSQDLLAVTGELFF
TGTGCCAGCAGCCAAGATCTACTAGCGGTGACCGGGGAGCTGTTTTTT
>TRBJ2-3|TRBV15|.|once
CATSRGAGWVSTDTQYF
TGTGCCACCAGCAGAGGTGCGGGGTGGGTAAGCACAGATACGCAGTATTTT